What follows are 4 T cell receptor beta chains derived from one specimen sequenced in a study of blood T cells in healthy people across ages. Alongside a J-beta primer mix, a sample-barcoded 5' primer served in a second PCR lasting roughly 7 to 11 cycles. One entry per CDR3 protein, called by TCRdb with MiXCR from the 5' RACE reads. There are about 780,000 distinct CDR3 sequences in the sample; about 45% occur only once, and 15% to 20% lies in the top ten. Sequenced: blood. These receptors were taken from a man older than 75 in good health.

This clonotype was detected only a few times. The chain joins TRBV7-2 to TRBJ2-1, with a tentative D call TRBD1 (5 bases). This CDR3 comprises 15 residues. V lost 0 bases and J lost 14, with 20 bases in between. Germline-derived CDR1 and CDR2 are SGHTA and FQGNSA. The CDR3 sequence is CASSLAMGFPQDEFF. The DNA for the CDR3 is TGTGCCAGCAGCTTAGCGATGGGGTTTCCACAGGACGAGTTCTTC.

This clonotype was detected a few times. The chain employs TRBV5-1 and TRBJ2-1, with D possibly TRBD1 on 5 matching bases. Germline-derived CDR1 and CDR2 are SGHRS and YFSETQ. This CDR3 contains 15 residues. V was pared by 2 bases and J by 7 bases, with 16 bases between. CDR3 coding DNA: TGCGCCAGCAGCTTATGGCAGGGTAGCCTAAATGAGCAGTTCTTC. Its translation: CASSLWQGSLNEQFF. The whole variable domain, filled in from reference TRBV5-1 and TRBJ2-1, reads KAGVTQTPRYLIKTRGQQVTLSCSPISGHRSVSWYQQTPGQGLQFLFEYFSETQRNKGNFPGRFSGRQFSNSRSEMNVSTLELGDSALYLCASSLWQGSLNEQFFGPGTRLTVL.

This clonotype was seen a single time. The rearrangement uses TRBV11-3 and TRBJ2-6; tentatively, D is TRBD2 (5 bases). Germline V gene sequence: CDR1 SGHNT, CDR2 YENEEA. The CDR3 sequence is 16 residues long. Between the trimmed V and J ends, which lost 1 base and 2 bases, there was a span of 9 bases. CDR3: CASSLGIGAGANVLTF. Written as DNA, the CDR3 is TGTGCCAGCAGCTTAGGCATCGGGGCTGGGGCCAACGTCCTGACTTTC.

The J gene is TRBJ2-1, the V gene TRBV12-3 or TRBV12-4, with D possibly TRBD1 on 7 matching bases. The CDR3 is 15 residues long. The V and J ends lost 5 bases and 5 bases respectively, with 16 bases between them. CDR3: CASSPRAGGNNEQFF. The DNA for the CDR3 is TGTGCCAGCAGTCCCCGGGCAGGGGGGAACAATGAGCAGTTCTTC.